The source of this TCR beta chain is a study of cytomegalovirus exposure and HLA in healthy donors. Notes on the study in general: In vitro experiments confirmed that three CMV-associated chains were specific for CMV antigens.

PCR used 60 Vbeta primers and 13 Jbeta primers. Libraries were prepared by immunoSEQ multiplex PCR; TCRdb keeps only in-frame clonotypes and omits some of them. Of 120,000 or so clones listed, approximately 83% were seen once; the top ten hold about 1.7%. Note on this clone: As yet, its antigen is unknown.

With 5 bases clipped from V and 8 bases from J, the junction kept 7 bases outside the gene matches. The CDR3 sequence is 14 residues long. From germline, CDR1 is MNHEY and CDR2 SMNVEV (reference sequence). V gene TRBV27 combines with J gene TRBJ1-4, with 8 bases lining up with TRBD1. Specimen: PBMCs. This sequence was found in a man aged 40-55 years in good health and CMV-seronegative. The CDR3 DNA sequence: TGTGCCAGCAGTACGACAGGGGTGGGGGAAAAACTGTTTTTT. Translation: CASSTTGVGEKLFF.